The 24 T cell receptor beta chains below all came from one sample that was sequenced in a study of PD-L1 blockade in urothelial cancer. Measured with immunoSEQ multiplex PCR; TCRdb has only the in-frame clones, and not every one. The sample has about 38,000 clones; around 90% are singletons. The specimen was PBMCs, collected around atezolizumab (anti-PD-L1) treatment. These receptors all stem from a man between 65 and 85 years old with urothelial cancer.

This clone was recorded only once. This sequence joins TRBV18 and TRBJ2-1; weak D call: TRBD2 (7 bases). V lost 6 bases to trimming and J lost 7 bases, with 22 bases between them. Looked up from germline, CDR1 is KGHSH and CDR2 is LQKENI. The CDR3 is 16 amino acids. The CDR3 DNA is TGTGCCAGCTCCCCGGGGGCTGGCGGGAGTAAAAATGAGCAGTTCTTC. Encoded protein: CASSPGAGGSKNEQFF.

The J gene is TRBJ2-7, the V gene TRBV11-2; a possible D gene is TRBD2 (6 bases). Germline CDR1 SGHAT, CDR2 FQNNGV. CDR3 length: 15 residues. The ends were cut back, 1 base at V and 6 bases at J, with 16 bases in the middle. This CDR3 reads CASSLVDGGRGEQYF. The CDR3 DNA follows: TGTGCCAGCAGCTTAGTCGACGGGGGTCGGGGCGAGCAGTACTTC. The full variable domain, rest sourced from reference TRBV11-2 and TRBJ2-7, is EAGVAQSPRYKIIEKRQSVAFWCNPISGHATLYWYQQILGQGPKLLIQFQNNGVVDDSQLPKDRFSAERLKGVDSTLKIQPAKLEDSAVYLCASSLVDGGRGEQYFGPGTRLTVT.

The chain joins TRBV6-5 to TRBJ1-1, with 9 bases that match TRBD1. This CDR3 comprises 15 residues. V shed 6 bases and J 1 base; nucleotides not matched to a gene: 6. Germline-derived CDR1 and CDR2 are MNHEY and SVGAGI. In DNA form, the CDR3 reads TGTGCCAGCAGGGAAACACAGGGGGCGAACACTGAAGCTTTCTTT. Protein sequence: CASRETQGANTEAFF.

V usage is TRBV9 and J usage is TRBJ2-2; the D gene is possibly TRBD2 (6 bases). This CDR3 comprises 16 residues. Trimming removed 2 bases at V and 4 bases at J, with 15 bases between. CDR1 and CDR2 (germline): SGDLS, YYNGEE. In nucleotides, the CDR3 is TGTGCCAGCAGCGTCGTGACGGGGGTGCTCACCGGGGAGCTGTTTTTT. Amino acids: CASSVVTGVLTGELFF.

The V call is TRBV14, the J call TRBJ2-1; TRBD2 agrees at 11 bases. CDR1 and CDR2 (germline): SGHDN, FVKESK. The J segment lost 0 bases and the V segment lost 1 base, leaving 14 bases of the junction unmatched. The CDR3 length is 21 residues. For the CDR3, the DNA is TGTGCCAGCAGCCAAGTCATACCGGGACTAGCGGCTGCAAGCTCCTACAATGAGCAGTTCTTC. It codes for CASSQVIPGLAAASSYNEQFF.

The rearrangement links TRBV2 to TRBJ2-5, with a possible D match to TRBD2 (6 bases). This CDR3 has 13 residues. The ends were cut back, 5 bases at V and 0 bases at J, with 7 bases in the middle. From germline, CDR1 is SNHLY and CDR2 FYNNEI. DNA for the CDR3: TGTGCCAGCAGTCGGACTAACCAAGAGACCCAGTACTTC. Its translation: CASSRTNQETQYF.

The rearrangement joins TRBV19 to TRBJ2-4; possible D gene TRBD2, 5 bases. Per germline, CDR1 LNHDA and CDR2 SQIVND (reference sequence). The V and J ends lost 1 base and 9 bases respectively, with 7 bases between them. CDR3 size: 12 residues. The DNA for the CDR3 is TGTGCCAGTAGTATAGTCGGAGGCATTCAGTACTTC. As protein: CASSIVGGIQYF.

The chain joins TRBV6-5 to TRBJ1-6; 7 nucleotides match TRBD1. With 2 bases clipped from V and 6 bases from J, the junction kept 7 bases outside the gene matches. Germline CDR1 reads MNHEY; CDR2 reads SVGAGI. CDR3 length equals 16 residues. Here the CDR3 reads CASSYGGQRSNSPLHF. The CDR3 nucleotides read TGTGCCAGCAGTTACGGGGGACAGAGGAGTAATTCACCCCTCCACTTT.

The chain couples TRBV5-5 to TRBJ2-3; 10 bases line up with TRBD2. Germline CDR1 reads SGHKS; CDR2 reads YYEKEE (reference sequence). The CDR3 is 15 amino acids. Trimming removed 2 bases from V and 5 bases from J; junction bases left unmatched: 5. Here the CDR3 DNA reads TGTGCCAGCAGCTTCGAGCGGGAGGGCCGAGATACGCAGTATTTT. This codes for CASSFEREGRDTQYF.

This clone was counted a single time. The rearrangement joins TRBV11-1 to TRBJ2-2; TRBD1 aligns across 7 bases. CDR3 length equals 16 residues. The V gene end was trimmed by 0 bases and the J gene end by 6 bases; junction bases not matched to a gene: 7. Germline CDR1 is SGHAT and CDR2 is FQDESV (reference sequence). Here the CDR3 reads CASSLAGRGISGELFF. The CDR3 DNA is TGTGCCAGCAGCTTAGCGGGCAGGGGGATTTCCGGGGAGCTGTTTTTT.

The chain links TRBV5-8 to TRBJ2-1; 14 bases are shared with TRBD2. V lost 1 base to trimming and J lost 4 bases; unmatched junction nucleotides: 10. Germline lookup yields CDR1 SGHTS and CDR2 YDEGEE. The CDR3 loop spans 19 amino acids. The DNA for the CDR3 is TGTGCCAGCAGCTTGATGGGGACTAGCGGGAGCTTTGGATACAATGAGCAGTTCTTC. Encoded protein: CASSLMGTSGSFGYNEQFF.

The rearrangement links TRBV19 to TRBJ2-2; 7 nucleotides align to TRBD1. This CDR3 has 14 amino acids. Germline V gene sequence: CDR1 LNHDA, CDR2 SQIVND (reference sequence). The V and J ends lost 5 bases and 4 bases, in that order; junction bases with no gene match: 4. The CDR3 bases are TGTGCCAGTAGTGTGGACAGGCCCACCGGGGAGCTGTTTTTT. Amino acids: CASSVDRPTGELFF.

This chain uses TRBV28 with TRBJ1-2; 10 bases align to TRBD1. There are 15 residues in the CDR3. Germline V gene lookup returns CDR1 MDHEN and CDR2 SYDVKM. V dropped 4 bases and J dropped 7; count of bases not matched to a gene: 9. CDR3 protein: CASSSTGGQFGGYTF. CDR3 coding DNA: TGTGCCAGCAGTTCGACAGGGGGCCAGTTCGGTGGCTACACCTTC.

The chain has TRBV15 and TRBJ2-3; 10 bases align to TRBD2. V shed 0 bases, J shed 6 bases, and the junction held 3 bases outside the gene matches. Germline assignment: CDR1 LNHNV and CDR2 YYDKDF (reference sequence). The CDR3 loop spans 15 amino acids. The DNA of the CDR3 is TGTGCCACCAGCAGAGAGCTAGCGGGAGCCGATACGCAGTATTTT. It specifies CATSRELAGADTQYF. The entire variable domain, with the rest obtained from reference TRBV15 and TRBJ2-3, is as follows: DAMVIQNPRYQVTQFGKPVTLSCSQTLNHNVMYWYQQKSSQAPKLLFHYYDKDFNNEADTPDNFQSRRPNTSFCFLDIRSPGLGDTAMYLCATSRELAGADTQYFGPGTRLTVL.

The rearrangement links TRBV6-5 to TRBJ2-1; 7 bases are a match to TRBD1. Unmatched junction bases numbered 0, after V lost 0 bases and J lost 7 bases. The germline gives CDR1 MNHEY, CDR2 SVGAGI. The CDR3 spans 13 residues. DNA of the CDR3: TGTGCCAGCAGTTACTCGACAGGGAATGAGCAGTTCTTC. This encodes CASSYSTGNEQFF.

The chain uses TRBV28 and TRBJ1-5; D remains unclear. Germline-derived CDR1 and CDR2 are MDHEN and SYDVKM. The V and J ends lost 3 bases and 8 bases respectively, with 11 bases between them. The CDR3 length is 13 residues. The CDR3 spells CASSFIRNKPQHF. The DNA of the CDR3 is TGTGCCAGCAGTTTTATCCGAAACAAGCCCCAGCATTTT.

The chain combines TRBV11-2 with TRBJ2-1, with TRBD2 matching 8 bases. The CDR3 runs to 14 residues. Unmatched junction bases numbered 13, after V lost 7 bases and J lost 11 bases. Germline V lookup: CDR1 SGHAT, CDR2 FQNNGV. This CDR3 reads CASTLRESGRKQFF. CDR3 in DNA: TGTGCCAGCACCCTGCGGGAAAGCGGGAGAAAGCAGTTCTTC.

This sequence joins TRBV6-1 and TRBJ2-7, with 8 positions matching TRBD1. The CDR3 extends over 13 amino acids. Germline V gene sequence: CDR1 MNHNS, CDR2 SASEGT. V lost 3 bases and J lost 7; bases outside the gene matches: 5. Here the CDR3 reads CASSDGRGLEQYF. The CDR3 DNA reads TGTGCCAGCAGTGATGGCAGGGGGCTGGAGCAGTACTTC.

This chain uses TRBV6-1 with TRBJ2-1, with 7 bases matching TRBD2. The length of the CDR3 is 14 residues. With V trimmed by 4 bases and J by 9 bases, 9 bases remained unmatched. Germline CDR1 is MNHNS and CDR2 is SASEGT. The CDR3 DNA is TGTGCCAGCAGTGCCTCCGGGGGGACGACTGAGCAGTTCTTC. Protein product: CASSASGGTTEQFF.

The rearrangement uses TRBV5-6 and TRBJ2-7; D gene uncertain. Trimming left V 0 bases short and J 0 bases short, with 4 bases between. This CDR3 comprises 13 residues. Germline CDR1 SGHDT, CDR2 YYEEEE. This chain's CDR3 is CASSLASSYEQYF. The CDR3 DNA is TGTGCCAGCAGCTTGGCGAGCTCCTACGAGCAGTACTTC.

This chain joins TRBV5-4 and TRBJ2-3; perhaps TRBD2 as D (6 bases). In germline, CDR1 is SGHNT, CDR2 YYREEE (reference sequence). This CDR3 is 15 amino acids long. V was shortened by 1 base and J by 3 bases, with 12 bases between the two germline ends. CDR3 in amino acids: CASSLTAEGTDTQYF. Written as DNA, the CDR3 is TGTGCCAGCAGCTTGACAGCGGAGGGAACAGATACGCAGTATTTT.

The J gene is TRBJ2-7, the V gene TRBV9; TRBD1 aligns across 8 bases. V dropped 0 bases and J dropped 3; count of bases not matched to a gene: 2. Per the germline V gene, CDR1 is SGDLS and CDR2 is YYNGEE. The CDR3 runs 14 residues. The CDR3 nucleotides read TGTGCCAGCAGCGTAGAAGGACAGGGCTACGAGCAGTACTTC. Its translation is CASSVEGQGYEQYF.

The rearrangement joins TRBV29-1 to TRBJ2-1; 7 positions match TRBD2. This CDR3 region has 15 residues. Germline V gene lookup returns CDR1 SQVTM and CDR2 ANQGSEA. With 1 base clipped from V and 0 bases from J, the junction kept 3 bases outside the gene matches. The CDR3 here is CSVEGAGSSYNEQFF. In nucleotides, the CDR3 is TGCAGCGTTGAAGGAGCGGGGAGCTCCTACAATGAGCAGTTCTTC.

This chain uses TRBV6-6 with TRBJ2-7; perhaps TRBD2 as D (5 bases). The germline V and J ends were trimmed by 6 bases and 11 bases, with 14 bases remaining between them. Germline lookup yields CDR1 MNHNY and CDR2 SVGAGI (reference sequence). The CDR3 is made up of 11 amino acids. The CDR3 sequence is CASSPGIGEYF. The DNA of the CDR3 is TGTGCCAGCAGCCCCGGGATCGGAGAGTACTTC.